These 3 T cell receptor beta chains were sequenced from one sample in a study of cytomegalovirus exposure and HLA in healthy donors (dated by TCRdb to 2016 to 2017). Libraries were made using the immunoSEQ multiplex PCR assay. The multiplex PCR relied on a mix of 60 forward primers for TCR Vbeta segments and 13 reverse primers for TCR Jbeta segments. TCRdb retrieved this table from immuneACCESS and kept in-frame rearrangements only. Not all clones are present; in checked studies, unresolved V genes account for under half, and no reason is known for the remainder. This sample is represented by about 170,000 clones; approximately 83% of them were singletons. The top ten clones comprise 1.2% of the sample. The sample consisted of PBMCs. These receptors were taken from a boy aged 2 to 10 in good health and CMV-seronegative.

V usage is TRBV20-1 and J usage is TRBJ2-1; D is ambiguous. CDR3 size: 11 residues. V was shortened by 6 bases and J by 1 base, with 4 bases between the two germline ends. The germline V gene has CDR1 DFQATT and CDR2 SNEGSKA (reference sequence). The CDR3 region has the DNA TGCAGTGCGAGGTCCTACAATGAGCAGTTCTTC. Its translation is CSARSYNEQFF.

This chain connects TRBV4-1 to TRBJ1-1, with D unresolved. Germline V gene data show CDR1 as MGHRA and CDR2 as YSYEKL. Deletions cut 0 bases from V and 0 bases from J, with 8 bases between. CDR3 length equals 15 residues. The CDR3 reads CASSQDSGVNTEAFF. The CDR3 region has the DNA TGCGCCAGCAGCCAAGACTCCGGAGTGAACACTGAAGCTTTCTTT.

The chain combines TRBV7-9 with TRBJ1-1, with a tentative D call TRBD1 (5 bases). CDR3 length equals 15 residues. Between the trimmed V and J ends, which lost 1 base and 11 bases, there was a span of 20 bases. CDR1 is SEHNR, CDR2 FQNEAQ, per germline (reference sequence). The CDR3 here is CASSLDMRSGVLAFF. The CDR3 DNA reads TGTGCCAGCAGCTTAGATATGAGGTCGGGGGTGTTGGCTTTCTTT.